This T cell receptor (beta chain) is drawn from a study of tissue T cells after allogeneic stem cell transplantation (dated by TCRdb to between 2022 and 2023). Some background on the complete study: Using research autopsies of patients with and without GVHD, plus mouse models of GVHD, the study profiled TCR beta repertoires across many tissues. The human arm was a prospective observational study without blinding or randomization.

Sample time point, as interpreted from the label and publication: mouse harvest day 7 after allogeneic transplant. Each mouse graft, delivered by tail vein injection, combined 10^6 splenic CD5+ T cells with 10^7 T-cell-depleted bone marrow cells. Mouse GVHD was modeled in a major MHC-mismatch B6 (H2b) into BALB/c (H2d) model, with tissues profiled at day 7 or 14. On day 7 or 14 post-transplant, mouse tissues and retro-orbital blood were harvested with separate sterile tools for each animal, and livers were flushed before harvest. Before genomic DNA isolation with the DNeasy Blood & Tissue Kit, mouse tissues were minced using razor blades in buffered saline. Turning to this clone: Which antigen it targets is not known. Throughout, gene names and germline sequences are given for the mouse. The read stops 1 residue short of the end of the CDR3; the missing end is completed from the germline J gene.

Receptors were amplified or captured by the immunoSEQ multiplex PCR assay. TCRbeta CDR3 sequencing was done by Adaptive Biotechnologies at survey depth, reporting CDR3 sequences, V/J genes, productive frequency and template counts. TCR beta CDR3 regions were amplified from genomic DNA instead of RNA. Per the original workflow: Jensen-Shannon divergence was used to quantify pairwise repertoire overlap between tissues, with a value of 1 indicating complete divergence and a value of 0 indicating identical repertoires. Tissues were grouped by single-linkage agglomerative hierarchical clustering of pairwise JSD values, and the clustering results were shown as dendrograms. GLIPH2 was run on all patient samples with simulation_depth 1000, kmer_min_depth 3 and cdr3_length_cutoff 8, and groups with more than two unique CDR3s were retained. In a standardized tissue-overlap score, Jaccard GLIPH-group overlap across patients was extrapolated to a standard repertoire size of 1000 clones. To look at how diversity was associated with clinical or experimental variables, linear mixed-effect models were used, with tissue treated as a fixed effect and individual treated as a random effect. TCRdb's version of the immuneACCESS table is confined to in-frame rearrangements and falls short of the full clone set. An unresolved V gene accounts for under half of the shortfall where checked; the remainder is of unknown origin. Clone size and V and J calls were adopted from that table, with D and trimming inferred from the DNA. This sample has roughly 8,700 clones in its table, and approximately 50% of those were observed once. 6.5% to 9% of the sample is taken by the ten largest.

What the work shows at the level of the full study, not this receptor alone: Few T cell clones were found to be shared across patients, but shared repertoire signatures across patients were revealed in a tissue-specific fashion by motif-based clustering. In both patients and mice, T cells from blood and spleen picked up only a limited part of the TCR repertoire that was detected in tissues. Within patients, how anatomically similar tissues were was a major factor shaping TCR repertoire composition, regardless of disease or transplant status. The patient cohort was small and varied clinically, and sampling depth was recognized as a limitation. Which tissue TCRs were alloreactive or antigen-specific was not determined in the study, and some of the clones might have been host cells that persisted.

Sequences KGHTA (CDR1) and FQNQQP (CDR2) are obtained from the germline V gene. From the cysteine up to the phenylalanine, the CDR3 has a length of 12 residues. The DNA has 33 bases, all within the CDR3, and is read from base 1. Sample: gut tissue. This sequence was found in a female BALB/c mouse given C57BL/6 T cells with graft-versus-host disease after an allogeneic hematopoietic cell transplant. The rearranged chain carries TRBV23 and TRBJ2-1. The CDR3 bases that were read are TGCTCCAGCAGCCGGGGCGATGCTGAGCAGTTC. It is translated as CSSSRGDAEQF. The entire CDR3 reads CSSSRGDAEQFF.